Following are 11 T cell receptor beta chains from one sample sequenced in a study of blood T cell repertoires in COVID-19. Libraries were prepared by immunoSEQ multiplex PCR; TCRdb keeps only in-frame clonotypes and omits some of them. The table records 140,000 to 150,000 clones, 80% of them present only once. Sequencing was carried out using peripheral blood. These receptors were taken from a man aged 55 to 69 with active or convalescent COVID-19.

This sequence joins TRBV28 and TRBJ2-1; the match to TRBD2 covers 12 bases. Germline V gene sequence: CDR1 MDHEN, CDR2 SYDVKM. The junction had 7 bases not matched to a gene; V was cut back by 6 bases and J by 4 bases. CDR3 length: 16 amino acids. CDR3: CASSREGLAGYNEQFF. The CDR3 DNA follows: TGTGCCAGCAGCCGTGAGGGACTAGCGGGTTACAATGAGCAGTTCTTC.

The V call is TRBV10-3, the J call TRBJ2-5; a possible D gene is TRBD2 (7 bases). V was trimmed by 5 bases and J by 4 bases, leaving 17 bases between them. Germline CDR1 ENHRY, CDR2 SYGVKD. There are 15 residues in the CDR3. CDR3 in amino acids: CAISNRNREGETQYF. In DNA form, the CDR3 reads TGTGCCATCAGTAATCGTAACAGGGAGGGAGAGACCCAGTACTTC.

The rearrangement joins TRBV15 to TRBJ2-1, with TRBD2 matching 14 bases. J lost 7 bases, V lost 3 bases, and 5 bases had no gene match. CDR1 and CDR2 (germline): LNHNV, YYDKDF (reference sequence). The CDR3 length is 16 residues. CDR3 DNA: TGTGCCACCAGCAGGGGACTAGCGGGAGCGGGGAATGAGCAGTTCTTC. This sequence encodes CATSRGLAGAGNEQFF.

The chain joins TRBV4-3 to TRBJ2-7; tentatively, D is TRBD1 (6 bases). The CDR3 is made up of 15 amino acids. V lost 4 bases and J lost 0, with 13 bases in between. CDR1 LGHNA and CDR2 YSLEER come from the germline V gene. CDR3 sequence reads: CASSRDQGSSYEQYF. CDR3 nucleotides: TGCGCCAGCAGCCGGGATCAGGGGAGCTCCTACGAGCAGTACTTC.

The V and J genes are TRBV2 and TRBJ1-1, with unresolved D. V lost 7 bases and J 5 bases, leaving 17 bases between the germline ends. CDR3 length equals 14 residues. Germline CDR1 and CDR2: SNHLY and FYNNEI. DNA of the CDR3: TGTGCCAGCATTGAGGTTGGAGGAGAGACTGAAGCTTTCTTT. Translated, it gives CASIEVGGETEAFF.

As DNA, the CDR3 is TGTGCCAGCAGCCCCACCGGGACAGGGCATGGCTACACCTTC. Amino acids: CASSPTGTGHGYTF. The chain uses TRBV7-9 and TRBJ1-2; 9 nucleotides line up with TRBD1. Trimming took 5 bases from V and 6 from J; bases not matched to a gene: 7. Germline-derived CDR1 and CDR2 are SEHNR and FQNEAQ (reference sequence). The CDR3 has 14 residues.

In this sample, this clone turned up once. This sequence joins TRBV7-9 and TRBJ2-1; 9 bases line up with TRBD1. This CDR3 is built from 14 residues. Germline trimming cut 7 bases from V and 2 bases from J; bases unmatched to any gene: 3. Germline loops: CDR1 SEHNR, CDR2 FQNEAQ (reference sequence). This chain's CDR3 is CASNRQGAYNEQFF. The DNA for the CDR3 is TGTGCCAGCAACCGACAGGGGGCCTACAATGAGCAGTTCTTC.

The chain is built from TRBV5-1 and TRBJ1-1; D gene ambiguous. Trimming stripped 3 bases from V and 0 bases from J, with 12 bases between. This CDR3 comprises 15 residues. The germline gives CDR1 SGHRS, CDR2 YFSETQ. This CDR3 is CASSSEIGMNTEAFF. CDR3 coding DNA: TGCGCCAGCAGCTCGGAGATAGGAATGAACACTGAAGCTTTCTTT.

The V call is TRBV5-1, the J call TRBJ1-6; possibly TRBD1 for D (5 bases). The CDR3 has 15 residues. Trimming removed 0 bases from V and 5 bases from J, with 9 bases in between. Germline V gives CDR1 SGHRS, CDR2 YFSETQ. The CDR3 here is CASSLEPGDNSPLHF. CDR3 sequence (DNA): TGCGCCAGCAGCTTGGAACCGGGGGATAATTCACCCCTCCACTTT.

V is TRBV7-2 and J is TRBJ2-7; 7 bases align to TRBD1. The CDR3 has 14 residues. After removal of 8 bases from V and 0 bases from J, the junction contained 7 bases not matched to a gene. Germline CDR1 and CDR2: SGHTA and FQGNSA. The CDR3 is CASGGQVSSYEQYF. Written as DNA, the CDR3 is TGTGCCAGCGGCGGACAGGTTAGCTCCTACGAGCAGTACTTC.

The genes are TRBV19 and TRBJ1-5; D uncertain. Trimming left V 11 bases short and J 4 bases short, with 21 bases between. Germline V gene sequence: CDR1 LNHDA, CDR2 SQIVND (reference sequence). This CDR3 has 15 amino acids. The CDR3 bases are TGTGCCTCCAAGGAGGTGGACGCGGGGAATCAGCCCCAGCATTTT. It codes for CASKEVDAGNQPQHF.